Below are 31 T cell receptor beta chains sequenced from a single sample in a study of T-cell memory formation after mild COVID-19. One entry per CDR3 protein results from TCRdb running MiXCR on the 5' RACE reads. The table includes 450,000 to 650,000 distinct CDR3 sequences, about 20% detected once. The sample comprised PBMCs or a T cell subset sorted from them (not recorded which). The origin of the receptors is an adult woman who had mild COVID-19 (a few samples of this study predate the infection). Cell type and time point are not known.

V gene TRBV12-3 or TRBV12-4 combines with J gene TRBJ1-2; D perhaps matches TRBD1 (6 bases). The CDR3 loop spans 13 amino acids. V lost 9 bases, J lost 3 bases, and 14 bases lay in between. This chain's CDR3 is CASRSWTDYGYTF. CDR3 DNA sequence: TGTGCCAGTAGGTCGTGGACAGACTATGGCTACACCTTC.

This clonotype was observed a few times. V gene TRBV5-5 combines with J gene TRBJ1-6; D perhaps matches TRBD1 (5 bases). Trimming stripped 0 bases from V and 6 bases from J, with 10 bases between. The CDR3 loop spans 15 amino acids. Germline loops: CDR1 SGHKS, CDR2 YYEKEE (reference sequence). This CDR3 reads CASSLEPGTNSPLHF. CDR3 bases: TGTGCCAGCAGCTTGGAACCAGGGACTAATTCACCCCTCCACTTT.

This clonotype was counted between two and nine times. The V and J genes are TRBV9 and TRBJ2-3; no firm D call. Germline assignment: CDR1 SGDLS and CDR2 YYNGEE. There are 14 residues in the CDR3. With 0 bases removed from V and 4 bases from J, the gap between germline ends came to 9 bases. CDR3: CASSVGDWADTQYF. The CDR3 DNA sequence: TGTGCCAGCAGCGTAGGCGACTGGGCAGATACGCAGTATTTT. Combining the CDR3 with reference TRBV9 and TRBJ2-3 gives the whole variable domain DSGVTQTPKHLITATGQRVTLRCSPRSGDLSVYWYQQSLDQGLQFLIQYYNGEERAKGNILERFSAQQFPDLHSELNLSSLELGDSALYFCASSVGDWADTQYFGPGTRLTVL.

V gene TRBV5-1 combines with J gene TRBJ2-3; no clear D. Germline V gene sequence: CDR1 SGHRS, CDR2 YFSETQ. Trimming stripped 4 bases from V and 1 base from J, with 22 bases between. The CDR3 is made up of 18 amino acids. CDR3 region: CASSPARRSEVRTDTQYF. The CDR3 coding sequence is TGCGCCAGCAGCCCCGCCAGGAGAAGCGAGGTCCGCACAGATACGCAGTATTTT.

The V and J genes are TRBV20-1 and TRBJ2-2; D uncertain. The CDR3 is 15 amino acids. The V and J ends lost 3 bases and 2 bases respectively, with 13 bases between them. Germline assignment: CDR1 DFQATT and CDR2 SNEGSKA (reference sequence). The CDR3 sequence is CSARLSLPNTGELFF. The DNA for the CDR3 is TGCAGTGCTAGGCTTAGTCTGCCTAACACCGGGGAGCTGTTTTTT.

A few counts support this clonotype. Here the CDR3 reads CASSPGGIYEQYF. The DNA for the CDR3 is TGTGCCAGCAGCCCCGGGGGGATCTACGAGCAGTACTTC. The chain joins TRBV5-6 to TRBJ2-7; 7 bases are shared with TRBD2. The ends lost 4 bases at V and 3 bases at J; junction bases unmatched: 4. The CDR3 runs 13 residues. From germline, CDR1 is SGHDT and CDR2 YYEEEE. Looking up the rest from reference TRBV5-6 and TRBJ2-7 gives the full variable domain: DAGVTQSPTHLIKTRGQQVTLRCSPKSGHDTVSWYQQALGQGPQFIFQYYEEEERQRGNFPDRFSGHQFPNYSSELNVNALLLGDSALYLCASSPGGIYEQYFGPGTRLTVT.

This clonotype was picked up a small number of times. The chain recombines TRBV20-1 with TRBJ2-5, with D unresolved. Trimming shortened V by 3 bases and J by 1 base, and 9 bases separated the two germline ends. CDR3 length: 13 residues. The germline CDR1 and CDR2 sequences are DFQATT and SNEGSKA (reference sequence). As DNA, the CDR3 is TGCAGTGCTAGGGACGGCCTCCAAGAGACCCAGTACTTC. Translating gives CSARDGLQETQYF.

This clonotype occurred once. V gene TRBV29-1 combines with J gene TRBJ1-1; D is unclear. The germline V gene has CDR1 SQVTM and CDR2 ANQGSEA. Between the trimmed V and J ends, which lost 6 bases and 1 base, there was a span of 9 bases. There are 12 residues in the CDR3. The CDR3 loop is CSVAGGNTEAFF. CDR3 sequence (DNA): TGCAGCGTGGCGGGAGGGAACACTGAAGCTTTCTTT. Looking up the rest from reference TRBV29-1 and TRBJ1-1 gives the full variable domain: SAVISQKPSRDICQRGTSLTIQCQVDSQVTMMFWYRQQPGQSLTLIATANQGSEATYESGFVIDKFPISRPNLTFSTLTVSNMSPEDSSIYLCSVAGGNTEAFFGQGTRLTVV.

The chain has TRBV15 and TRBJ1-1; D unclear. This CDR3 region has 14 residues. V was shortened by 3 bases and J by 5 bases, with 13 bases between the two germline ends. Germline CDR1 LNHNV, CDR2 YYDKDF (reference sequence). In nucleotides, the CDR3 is TGTGCCACCAGCAGTGGGGATGCGGAGACTGAAGCTTTCTTT. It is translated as CATSSGDAETEAFF.

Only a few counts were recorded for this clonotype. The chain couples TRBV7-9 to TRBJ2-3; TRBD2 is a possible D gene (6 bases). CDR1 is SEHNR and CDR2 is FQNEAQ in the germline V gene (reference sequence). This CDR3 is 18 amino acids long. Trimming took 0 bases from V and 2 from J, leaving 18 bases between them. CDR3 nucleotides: TGTGCCAGCAGCTTAGCGGGGGGATTGAGCATTCCCACAGATACGCAGTATTTT. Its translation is CASSLAGGLSIPTDTQYF. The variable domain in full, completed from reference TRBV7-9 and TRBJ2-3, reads DTGVSQNPRHKITKRGQNVTFRCDPISEHNRLYWYRQTLGQGPEFLTYFQNEAQLEKSRLLSDRFSAERPKGSFSTLEIQRTEQGDSAMYLCASSLAGGLSIPTDTQYFGPGTRLTVL.

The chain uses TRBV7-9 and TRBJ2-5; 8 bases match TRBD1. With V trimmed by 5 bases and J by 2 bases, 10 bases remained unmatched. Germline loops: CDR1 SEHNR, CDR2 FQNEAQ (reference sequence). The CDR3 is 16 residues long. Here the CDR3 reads CASSVTRGTGQETQYF. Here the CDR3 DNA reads TGTGCCAGCAGCGTCACTCGGGGGACAGGTCAAGAGACCCAGTACTTC. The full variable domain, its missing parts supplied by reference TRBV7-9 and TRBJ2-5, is DTGVSQNPRHKITKRGQNVTFRCDPISEHNRLYWYRQTLGQGPEFLTYFQNEAQLEKSRLLSDRFSAERPKGSFSTLEIQRTEQGDSAMYLCASSVTRGTGQETQYFGPGTRLLVL.

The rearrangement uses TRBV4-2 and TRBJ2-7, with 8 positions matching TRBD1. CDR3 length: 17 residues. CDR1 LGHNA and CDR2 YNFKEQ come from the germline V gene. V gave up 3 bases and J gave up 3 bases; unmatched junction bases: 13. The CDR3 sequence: CASSHSPGTGALYEQYF. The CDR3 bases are TGTGCCAGCAGCCACTCCCCTGGGACAGGAGCCCTCTACGAGCAGTACTTC.

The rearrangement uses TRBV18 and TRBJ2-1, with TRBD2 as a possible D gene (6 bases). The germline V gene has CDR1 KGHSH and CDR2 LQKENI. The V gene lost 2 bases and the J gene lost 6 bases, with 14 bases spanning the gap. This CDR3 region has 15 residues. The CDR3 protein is CASSPGMRGPNEQFF. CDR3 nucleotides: TGTGCCAGCTCACCAGGAATGCGGGGACCCAATGAGCAGTTCTTC.

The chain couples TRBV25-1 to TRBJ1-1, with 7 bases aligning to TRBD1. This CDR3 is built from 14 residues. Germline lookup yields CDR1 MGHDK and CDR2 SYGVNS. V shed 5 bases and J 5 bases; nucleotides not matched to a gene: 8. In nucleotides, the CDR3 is TGTGCCAGCAGTTCCGACAGGGTAATGACTGAAGCTTTCTTT. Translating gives CASSSDRVMTEAFF.

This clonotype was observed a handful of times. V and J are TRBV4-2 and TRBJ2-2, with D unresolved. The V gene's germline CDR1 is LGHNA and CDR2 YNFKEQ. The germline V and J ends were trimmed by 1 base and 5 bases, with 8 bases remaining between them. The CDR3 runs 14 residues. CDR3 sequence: CASSQAGLTGELFF. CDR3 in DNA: TGTGCCAGCAGCCAAGCGGGTTTAACCGGGGAGCTGTTTTTT.

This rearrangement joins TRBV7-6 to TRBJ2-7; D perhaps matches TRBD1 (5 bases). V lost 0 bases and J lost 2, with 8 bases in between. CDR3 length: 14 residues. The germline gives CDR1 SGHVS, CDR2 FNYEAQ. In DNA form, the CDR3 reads TGTGCCAGCAGCTTAGCAGGGGAAACCTACGAGCAGTACTTC. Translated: CASSLAGETYEQYF.

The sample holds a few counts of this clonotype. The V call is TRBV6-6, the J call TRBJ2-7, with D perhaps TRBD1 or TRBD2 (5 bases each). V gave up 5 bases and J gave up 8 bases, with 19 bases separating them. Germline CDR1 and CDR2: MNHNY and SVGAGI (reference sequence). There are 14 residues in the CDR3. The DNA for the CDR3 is TGTGCCAGCAGTAACCGGGACGGTTCTATCAAGCAGTACTTC. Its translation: CASSNRDGSIKQYF.

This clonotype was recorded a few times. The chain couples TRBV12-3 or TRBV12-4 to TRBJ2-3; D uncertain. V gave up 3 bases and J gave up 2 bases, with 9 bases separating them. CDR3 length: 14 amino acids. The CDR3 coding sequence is TGTGCCAGCAGTTTTTCCTACGACACAGATACGCAGTATTTT. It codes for CASSFSYDTDTQYF.

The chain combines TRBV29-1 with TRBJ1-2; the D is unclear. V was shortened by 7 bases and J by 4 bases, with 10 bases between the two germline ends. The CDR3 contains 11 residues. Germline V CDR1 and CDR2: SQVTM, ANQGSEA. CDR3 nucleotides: TGCAGCGGCCTGGAGGGCTATGGCTACACCTTC. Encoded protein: CSGLEGYGYTF.

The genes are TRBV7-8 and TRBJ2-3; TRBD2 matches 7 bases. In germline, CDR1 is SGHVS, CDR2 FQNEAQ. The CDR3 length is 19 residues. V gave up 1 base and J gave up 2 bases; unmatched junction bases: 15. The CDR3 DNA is TGTGCCAGCAGCTTAGGCCTAGCGGAGGCCTTGGGACCCACAGATACGCAGTATTTT. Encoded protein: CASSLGLAEALGPTDTQYF.

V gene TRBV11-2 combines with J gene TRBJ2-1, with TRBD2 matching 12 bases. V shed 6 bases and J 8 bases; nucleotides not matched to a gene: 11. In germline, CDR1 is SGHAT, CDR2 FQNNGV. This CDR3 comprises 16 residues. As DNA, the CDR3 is TGTGCCAGCAGACCTCTAGCGGGGGGGCGTTTCCATGAGCAGTTCTTC. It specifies CASRPLAGGRFHEQFF.

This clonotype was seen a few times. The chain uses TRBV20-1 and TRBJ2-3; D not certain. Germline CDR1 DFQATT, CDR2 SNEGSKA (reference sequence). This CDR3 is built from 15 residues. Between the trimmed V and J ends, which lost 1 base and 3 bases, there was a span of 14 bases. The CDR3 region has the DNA TGCAGTGCTAGAGTATCCTTAAGTCGGACAGATACGCAGTATTTT. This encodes CSARVSLSRTDTQYF.

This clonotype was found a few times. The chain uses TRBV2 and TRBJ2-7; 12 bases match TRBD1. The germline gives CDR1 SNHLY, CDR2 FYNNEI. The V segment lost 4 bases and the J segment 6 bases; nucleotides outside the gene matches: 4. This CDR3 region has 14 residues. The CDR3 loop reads CASSGGTGGIEQYF. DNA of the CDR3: TGTGCCAGCAGTGGGGGGACAGGGGGCATCGAGCAGTACTTC.

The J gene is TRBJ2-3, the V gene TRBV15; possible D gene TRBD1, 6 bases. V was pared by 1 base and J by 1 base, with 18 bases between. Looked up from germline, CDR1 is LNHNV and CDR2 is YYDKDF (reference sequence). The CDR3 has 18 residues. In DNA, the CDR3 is TGTGCCACCAGCAGAGCGTGGAGCAGGGGCTTGGGCACAGATACGCAGTATTTT. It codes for CATSRAWSRGLGTDTQYF.

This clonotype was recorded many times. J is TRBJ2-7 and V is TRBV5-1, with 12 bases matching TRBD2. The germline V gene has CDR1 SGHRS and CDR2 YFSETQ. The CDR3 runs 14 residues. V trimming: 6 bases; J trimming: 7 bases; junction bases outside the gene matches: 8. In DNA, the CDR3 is TGCGCCAGCACGTTCCTAGCGGGAGGGCAGGAGCAGTACTTC. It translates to CASTFLAGGQEQYF.

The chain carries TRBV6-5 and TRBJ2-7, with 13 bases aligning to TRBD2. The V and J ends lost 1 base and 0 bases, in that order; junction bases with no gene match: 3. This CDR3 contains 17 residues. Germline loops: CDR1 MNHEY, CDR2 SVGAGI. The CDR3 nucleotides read TGTGCCAGCAGTTACTTGACTAGCGGGAGGTACTCCTACGAGCAGTACTTC. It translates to CASSYLTSGRYSYEQYF.

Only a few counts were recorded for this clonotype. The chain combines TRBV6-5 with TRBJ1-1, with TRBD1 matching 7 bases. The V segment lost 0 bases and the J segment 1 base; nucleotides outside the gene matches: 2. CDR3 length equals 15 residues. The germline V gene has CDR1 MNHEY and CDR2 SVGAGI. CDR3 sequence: CASSYSRTGNTEAFF. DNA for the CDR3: TGTGCCAGCAGTTACTCTAGGACAGGGAACACTGAAGCTTTCTTT.

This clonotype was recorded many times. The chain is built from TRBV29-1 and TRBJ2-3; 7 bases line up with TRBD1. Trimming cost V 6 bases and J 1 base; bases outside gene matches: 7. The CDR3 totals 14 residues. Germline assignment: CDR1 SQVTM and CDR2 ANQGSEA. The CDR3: CSVDRPQGTDTQYF. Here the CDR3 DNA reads TGCAGCGTGGACAGGCCACAGGGCACAGATACGCAGTATTTT.

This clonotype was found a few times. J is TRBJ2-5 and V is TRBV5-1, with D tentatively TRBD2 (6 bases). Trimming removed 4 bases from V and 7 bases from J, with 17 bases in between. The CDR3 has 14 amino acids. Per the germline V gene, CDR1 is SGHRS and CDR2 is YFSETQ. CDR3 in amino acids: CASSAGLEVGTQYF. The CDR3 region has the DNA TGCGCCAGCAGCGCGGGACTTGAGGTCGGGACCCAGTACTTC.

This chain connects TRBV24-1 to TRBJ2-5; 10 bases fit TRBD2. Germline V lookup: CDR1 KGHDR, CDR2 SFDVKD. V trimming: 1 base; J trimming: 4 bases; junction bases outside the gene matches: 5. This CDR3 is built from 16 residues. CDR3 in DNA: TGTGCCACCAGTGATTTTGTAGCTAGCGGGGGAGAGACCCAGTACTTC. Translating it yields CATSDFVASGGETQYF.

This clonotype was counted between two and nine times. The CDR3 DNA sequence: TGTGCCACCAGTGACTCTAGGACAGTATGGGGCTACACCTTC. Translation: CATSDSRTVWGYTF. The J gene is TRBJ1-2, the V gene TRBV24-1; D may be TRBD1 (6 bases). Germline CDR1 KGHDR, CDR2 SFDVKD. Trimming cost V 4 bases and J 8 bases, with 16 bases left between them. The length of the CDR3 is 14 residues.